The rows below give T cell receptor beta chains drawn from one sample of a study of T cells in Graves' hyperthyroidism and ophthalmopathy. TCRdb redid the calling of the multiplex PCR reads with MiXCR, one entry per CDR3 protein. The sample has 530,000 or so distinct CDR3 sequences; over 15% are singletons. Sequencing was carried out using blood. These receptors all stem from a woman under 30 with Graves' ophthalmopathy. Both conserved end residues are part of each CDR3. D genes are given only for firm matches. Not all rows give a size; the values are once, few, many and, for expanded clones, a class.

DNA: TGTGCCAGCAGACAAACAGGGCGCGGCTATGGCTACACCTTC; CDR3: CASRQTGRGYGYTF; V: TRBV6-2/TRBV6-3; size: many; J: TRBJ1-2; D: -
DNA: TGTGCCAGCAGTGCGACTAGCGGGGGGCTTCAACTCTCCTACGAGCAGTACTTC; CDR3: CASSATSGGLQLSYEQYF; V: TRBV25-1; size: -; J: TRBJ2-7; D: TRBD2
DNA: TGTGCCTGGAGTATCTCGGGTGTTAGCACAGATACGCAGTATTTT; CDR3: CAWSISGVSTDTQYF; V: TRBV30; size: many; J: TRBJ2-3; D: -
DNA: TGTGCCAGCGGCCGGGGGGGGAACTACAATGAGCAGTTCTTC; CDR3: CASGRGGNYNEQFF; V: TRBV5-4; size: -; J: TRBJ2-1; D: TRBD2
DNA: TGCAGTGCTAGAGTGTCGGGAGAACTAGAGACCCAGTACTTC; CDR3: CSARVSGELETQYF; V: TRBV20-1; size: many; J: TRBJ2-5; D: -
DNA: TGTGCCAGCAGTTACTCGATGATGAACACTGAAGCTTTCTTT; CDR3: CASSYSMMNTEAFF; V: TRBV6-5; size: many; J: TRBJ1-1; D: -
DNA: TGTGCCAGCAGTTTACGGGGGAGTGTATTCTACGAGCAGTACTTC; CDR3: CASSLRGSVFYEQYF; V: TRBV12-3/TRBV12-4; size: -; J: TRBJ2-7; D: -
DNA: TGTGCCAGCAGCCCGGCGGGCGACAGGGGGTACTCGTCCGGCTACACCTTC; CDR3: CASSPAGDRGYSSGYTF; V: TRBV28; size: many; J: TRBJ1-2; D: TRBD1
DNA: TGCGCCAGCAGCGAAGGGTATGGAAACACCATATATTTT; CDR3: CASSEGYGNTIYF; V: TRBV2; size: many; J: TRBJ1-3; D: -
DNA: TGTGCCAGCAGCCGAAGGGGTCCAGGGGGCGGGTCGAAGGGCTACACCTTC; CDR3: CASSRRGPGGGSKGYTF; V: TRBV3-1; size: many; J: TRBJ1-2; D: TRBD1